The 25 T cell receptor beta chains below were found in one sample sequenced in a study of blood T cells in healthy people across ages. A sample-barcoded 5' primer and a J-beta primer mix were used in a second PCR of roughly 7 to 12 cycles. MiXCR, applied by TCRdb to the 5' RACE reads, yields one record per CDR3 protein. The data contain over a million distinct CDR3 sequences, approximately 60% of them singletons. Input material: blood. Source of these receptors: a man between 18 and 35 years old in good health.

The rearrangement links TRBV20-1 to TRBJ2-1; D not certain. Germline CDR1 and CDR2: DFQATT and SNEGSKA (reference sequence). Trimming took off 0 bases at V and 0 bases at J, with 12 bases between the two ends. The CDR3 contains 16 residues. Here the CDR3 DNA reads TGCAGTGCTAGAGATCTTATCTCAAGCTCCTACAATGAGCAGTTCTTC. The encoded protein is CSARDLISSSYNEQFF.

The sample holds one count of this clonotype. The chain has TRBV4-1 and TRBJ2-1, with a possible D match to TRBD1 (5 bases). There are 18 residues in the CDR3. Per the germline V gene, CDR1 is MGHRA and CDR2 is YSYEKL. V gave up 4 bases and J gave up 3 bases, with 22 bases separating them. The CDR3 DNA follows: TGCGCCAGCAGCCCAGACACAGGCGCCAGCGATATCTACAATGAGCAGTTCTTC. Translation: CASSPDTGASDIYNEQFF.

The chain couples TRBV5-5 to TRBJ1-1; D is undetermined. V was clipped by 1 base and J by 1 base, with 14 bases between them. Germline CDR1 reads SGHKS; CDR2 reads YYEKEE (reference sequence). CDR3 length: 16 residues. As DNA, the CDR3 is TGTGCCAGCAGCTTGAGAAGGGAAGGGTGGAACACTGAAGCTTTCTTT. Residues: CASSLRREGWNTEAFF. Combining the CDR3 with reference TRBV5-5 and TRBJ1-1 gives the whole variable domain DAGVTQSPTHLIKTRGQQVTLRCSPISGHKSVSWYQQVLGQGPQFIFQYYEKEERGRGNFPDRFSARQFPNYSSELNVNALLLGDSALYLCASSLRREGWNTEAFFGQGTRLTVV.

The CDR3 reads CASSFPNRVPSRGYTF. CDR3 in DNA: TGTGCCAGCAGTTTCCCTAACAGGGTTCCTTCCAGGGGCTACACCTTC. The J gene is TRBJ1-2, the V gene TRBV28, with a tentative D call TRBD1 (6 bases). In germline, CDR1 is MDHEN, CDR2 SYDVKM. This CDR3 is 16 amino acids long. Trimming stripped 3 bases from V and 8 bases from J, with 22 bases between.

V is TRBV29-1 and J is TRBJ2-5, with TRBD2 matching 8 bases. The DNA end lines up better with TRBJ2-7; the J call may be wrong. Germline CDR1 and CDR2: SQVTM and ANQGSEA. The CDR3 is 14 amino acids. The CDR3 is CSVEVRGRSYEQYF. The CDR3 DNA follows: TGCAGCGTTGAAGTTCGCGGGAGGAGCTACGAGCAGTACTTC.

The V gene is TRBV6-4, the J gene TRBJ1-1, with D unresolved. V was cut by 1 base and J by 10 bases, with 10 bases left in between. The CDR3 has 12 amino acids. From germline, CDR1 is MRHNA and CDR2 SNTAGT. CDR3 region: CASSDYQDRAFF. The CDR3, as DNA: TGTGCCAGCAGTGACTACCAGGATCGAGCTTTCTTT.

The chain links TRBV12-3 or TRBV12-4 to TRBJ2-4; tentatively, D is TRBD2 (5 bases). CDR3 size: 12 residues. Trimming shortened V by 5 bases and J by 13 bases, and 15 bases separated the two germline ends. CDR3 in DNA: TGTGCCAGCAGTCTGGACGGGAAGGAGCAGTACTTC. Protein product: CASSLDGKEQYF.

This chain's CDR3 is CASSYNLGTGNNEQYF. For the CDR3, the DNA is TGCGCCAGCAGCTACAACCTCGGGACGGGCAACAACGAGCAGTACTTC. This chain uses TRBV5-1 with TRBJ2-7; perhaps D is TRBD1 or TRBD2 (5 bases each). Trimming shortened V by 3 bases and J by 5 bases, and 21 bases separated the two germline ends. Germline CDR1 SGHRS, CDR2 YFSETQ. The CDR3 loop spans 16 amino acids.

This clonotype is a singleton in its sample. The rearrangement joins TRBV5-1 to TRBJ2-7; TRBD2 agrees at 7 bases. CDR1 and CDR2 (germline): SGHRS, YFSETQ. The CDR3 totals 17 residues. J was trimmed by 0 bases and V by 1 base; bases with no gene match: 10. The DNA of the CDR3 is TGCGCCAGCAGCTTGTCCAACACTAGCGCGAGCTCCTACGAGCAGTACTTC. Its translation is CASSLSNTSASSYEQYF.

The chain joins TRBV4-1 to TRBJ1-3; perhaps TRBD1 as D (6 bases). From germline, CDR1 is MGHRA and CDR2 YSYEKL. The V end was cut by 4 bases, the J end by 0 bases, with 13 bases between. The CDR3 has 16 residues. In DNA form, the CDR3 reads TGCGCCAGCAGCCCCTTCGGGGGCCTCTCTGGAAACACCATATATTTT. Its protein is CASSPFGGLSGNTIYF.

J is TRBJ2-2 and V is TRBV29-1; 7 bases align to TRBD2. Looked up from germline, CDR1 is SQVTM and CDR2 is ANQGSEA. V lost 6 bases and J lost 2; bases outside the gene matches: 15. This CDR3 is 17 amino acids long. CDR3 in DNA: TGCAGCGTCAAGGACAAGGAGCGGGACTATAACACCGGGGAGCTGTTTTTT. As protein: CSVKDKERDYNTGELFF.

J is TRBJ1-1 and V is TRBV5-1, with 9 bases lining up with TRBD1. The CDR3 is made up of 15 amino acids. Losses at the gene ends were 3 bases for V and 2 bases for J; bases not matched to a gene: 5. CDR1 is SGHRS, CDR2 YFSETQ, per germline. Here the CDR3 reads CASSSPQGANTEAFF. CDR3 DNA sequence: TGCGCCAGCAGCTCGCCACAGGGGGCAAACACTGAAGCTTTCTTT.

The chain recombines TRBV6-5 with TRBJ2-7; no reliable D call. This CDR3 contains 12 residues. The V gene lost 4 bases and the J gene lost 5 bases, with 9 bases spanning the gap. Germline V gives CDR1 MNHEY, CDR2 SVGAGI. The CDR3 loop reads CASSLFGDEQYF. CDR3 DNA: TGTGCCAGCAGTTTGTTCGGCGACGAGCAGTACTTC.

V is TRBV6-2 or TRBV6-3 and J is TRBJ1-6, with D unresolved. Trimming cost V 9 bases and J 10 bases, with 16 bases left between them. The germline gives CDR1 MNHEY, CDR2 SVGEGT. The CDR3 is made up of 13 amino acids. CDR3 DNA sequence: TGTGCCAGTCTCACCGGCGTGGGGTCACCCCTCCACTTT. As protein: CASLTGVGSPLHF.

The genes are TRBV15 and TRBJ2-1; D unresolved. This CDR3 contains 18 residues. Trimming shortened V by 8 bases and J by 0 bases, and 23 bases separated the two germline ends. From germline, CDR1 is LNHNV and CDR2 YYDKDF (reference sequence). The CDR3 bases are TGTGCCACCTCAGGAAGGCGCCTCCCCAAAAGCTCCTACAATGAGCAGTTCTTC. It codes for CATSGRRLPKSSYNEQFF.

The rearrangement joins TRBV7-2 to TRBJ2-2; 10 nucleotides align to TRBD2. CDR1 is SGHTA, CDR2 FQGNSA, per germline. With V trimmed by 0 bases and J by 1 base, 2 bases remained unmatched. The CDR3 length is 17 residues. The CDR3 sequence: CASSLAASGGNTGELFF. The CDR3 nucleotides are TGTGCCAGCAGCTTAGCGGCTAGCGGGGGGAACACCGGGGAGCTGTTTTTT.

The gene calls are TRBV5-1 and TRBJ2-5; the D is unclear. The ends were cut back, 4 bases at V and 2 bases at J, with 12 bases in the middle. This CDR3 is built from 14 residues. In germline, CDR1 is SGHRS, CDR2 YFSETQ. The CDR3 bases are TGCGCCAGCAGCCCTGGCGACCAGCAAGAGACCCAGTACTTC. Its protein product is CASSPGDQQETQYF.

The chain carries TRBV7-2 and TRBJ2-3; 7 nucleotides align to TRBD1. The CDR3 contains 16 residues. CDR1 and CDR2 (germline): SGHTA, FQGNSA. Trimming took 2 bases from V and 0 from J; bases not matched to a gene: 5. The CDR3 nucleotides read TGTGCCAGCAGCTTACGGTCAGGGGGAAGCACAGATACGCAGTATTTT. This sequence encodes CASSLRSGGSTDTQYF. The full variable domain, rest sourced from reference TRBV7-2 and TRBJ2-3, is GAGVSQSPSNKVTEKGKDVELRCDPISGHTALYWYRQSLGQGLEFLIYFQGNSAPDKSGLPSDRFSAERTGGSVSTLTIQRTQQEDSAVYLCASSLRSGGSTDTQYFGPGTRLTVL.

V and J are TRBV12-3 or TRBV12-4 and TRBJ1-1; D gene ambiguous. The germline V and J ends were trimmed by 4 bases and 0 bases, with 9 bases remaining between them. The CDR3 totals 14 residues. The CDR3 DNA reads TGTGCCAGCAGTTCTCAAGGCTTGAACACTGAAGCTTTCTTT. It specifies CASSSQGLNTEAFF.

DNA for the CDR3: TGTGCCAGCAGTTTATCCCAGGGAGGTCGCGAGCAGTACTTC. It yields the protein CASSLSQGGREQYF. J is TRBJ2-7 and V is TRBV27; D might be TRBD2 (6 bases). Germline values: CDR1 MNHEY, CDR2 SMNVEV (reference sequence). CDR3 length: 14 residues. V dropped 0 bases and J dropped 6 bases, with 12 bases sitting between them.

CDR3 nucleotide sequence: TGTGCCAGCAGCTCCACAGGGGGTACGACCTACGAGCAGTACTTC. This gives the protein CASSSTGGTTYEQYF. The V call is TRBV7-9, the J call TRBJ2-7; the match to TRBD1 covers 8 bases. The V segment lost 4 bases and the J segment 2 bases; nucleotides outside the gene matches: 7. Germline V gene sequence: CDR1 SEHNR, CDR2 FQNEAQ (reference sequence). This CDR3 comprises 15 residues.

The gene calls are TRBV12-3 or TRBV12-4 and TRBJ2-7; 8 bases fit TRBD2. The CDR3 extends over 15 amino acids. Trimming removed 3 bases from V and 1 base from J; junction bases left unmatched: 5. CDR3 amino acids: CASSFWSGGSYEQYF. The DNA for the CDR3 is TGTGCCAGCAGTTTTTGGAGCGGGGGATCCTACGAGCAGTACTTC.

The rearrangement uses TRBV4-1 and TRBJ2-4; maybe TRBD2 (5 bases). TRBJ2-7 explains the end of the DNA better; the J call may be wrong. CDR1 and CDR2 from the germline V gene are MGHRA and YSYEKL. CDR3 length: 14 amino acids. The CDR3 DNA follows: TGCGCCAGCAGCCAAAAGATCGGGGTCTACGAGCAGTACTTC. This translates into CASSQKIGVYEQYF.

This clonotype was counted once. V usage is TRBV7-2 and J usage is TRBJ2-5, with TRBD2 matching over 9 bases. Per germline, CDR1 SGHTA and CDR2 FQGNSA. There are 16 residues in the CDR3. The V segment lost 0 bases and the J segment 2 bases; nucleotides outside the gene matches: 4. CDR3: CASSLATSGLQETQYF. The CDR3 coding sequence is TGTGCCAGCAGCTTAGCAACTAGCGGGTTACAAGAGACCCAGTACTTC.

This clonotype was found once. This chain links TRBV7-6 with TRBJ1-1; a weak D match, TRBD1 (6 bases). This CDR3 region has 14 residues. V was shortened by 0 bases and J by 7 bases, with 12 bases between the two germline ends. CDR1 is SGHVS and CDR2 is FNYEAQ in the germline V gene. The CDR3 nucleotides read TGTGCCAGCAGCTTAGCGGGGGCAGTGGATGAAGCTTTCTTT. Protein: CASSLAGAVDEAFF.